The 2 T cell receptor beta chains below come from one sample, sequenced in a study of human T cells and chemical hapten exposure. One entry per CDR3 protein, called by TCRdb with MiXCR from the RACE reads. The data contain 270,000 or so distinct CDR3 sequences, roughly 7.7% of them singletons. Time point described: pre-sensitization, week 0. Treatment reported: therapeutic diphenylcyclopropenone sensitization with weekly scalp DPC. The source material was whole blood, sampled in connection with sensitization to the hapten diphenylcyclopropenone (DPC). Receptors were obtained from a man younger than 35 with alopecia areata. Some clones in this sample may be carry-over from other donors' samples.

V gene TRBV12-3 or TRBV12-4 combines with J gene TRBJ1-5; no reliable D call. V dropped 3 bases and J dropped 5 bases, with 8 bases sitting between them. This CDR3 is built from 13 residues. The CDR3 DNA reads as TGTGCCAGCAGTTTTAGTAGGGATCAGCCCCAGCATTTT. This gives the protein CASSFSRDQPQHF.

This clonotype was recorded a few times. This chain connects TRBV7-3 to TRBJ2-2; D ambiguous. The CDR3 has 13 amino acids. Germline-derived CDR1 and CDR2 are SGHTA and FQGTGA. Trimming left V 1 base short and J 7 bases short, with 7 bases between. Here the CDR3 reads CASSLIFGGELFF. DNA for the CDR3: TGTGCCAGCAGCTTAATCTTCGGCGGGGAGCTGTTTTTT.